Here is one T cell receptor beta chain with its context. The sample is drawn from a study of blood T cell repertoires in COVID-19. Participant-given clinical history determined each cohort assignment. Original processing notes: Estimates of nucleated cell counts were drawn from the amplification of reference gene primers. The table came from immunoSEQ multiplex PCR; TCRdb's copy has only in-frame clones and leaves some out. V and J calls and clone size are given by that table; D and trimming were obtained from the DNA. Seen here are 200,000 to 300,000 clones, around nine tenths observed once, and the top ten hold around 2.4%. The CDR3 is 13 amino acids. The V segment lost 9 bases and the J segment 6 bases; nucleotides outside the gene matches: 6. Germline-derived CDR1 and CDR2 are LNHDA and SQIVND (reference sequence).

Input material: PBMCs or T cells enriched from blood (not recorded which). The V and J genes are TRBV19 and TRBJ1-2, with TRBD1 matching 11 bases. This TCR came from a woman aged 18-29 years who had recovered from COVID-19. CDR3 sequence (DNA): TGTGCCAGCCGGGACAGGGGGATTGATGGCTACACCTTC. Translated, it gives CASRDRGIDGYTF. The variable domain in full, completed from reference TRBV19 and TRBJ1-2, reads DGGITQSPKYLFRKEGQNVTLSCEQNLNHDAMYWYRQDPGQGLRLIYYSQIVNDFQKGDIAEGYSVSREKKESFPLTVTSAQKNPTAFYLCASRDRGIDGYTFGSGTRLTVV.